Below, 3 T cell receptor beta chains from the same sample are listed, as sequenced in a study of T-cell memory formation after mild COVID-19. TCRdb processed the 5' RACE reads anew with MiXCR; each CDR3 protein has one entry. The repertoire holds just over 300,000 distinct CDR3 sequences, with roughly a fifth as singletons. Sequencing was carried out using PBMCs or a T cell subset sorted from them (not recorded which). The receptors shown here come from a man between 18 and 29 years old who had mild COVID-19 (a few samples of this study predate the infection). Cell type and time point are not known.

The chain uses TRBV12-3 or TRBV12-4 and TRBJ1-5; a weak D match, TRBD1 (6 bases). This CDR3 has 14 residues. Trimming took off 6 bases at V and 7 bases at J, with 16 bases between the two ends. CDR3 in DNA: TGTGCCAGCAGGGTAGGGGGGGCCGGACAGCCCCAGCATTTT. It yields the protein CASRVGGAGQPQHF.

This clonotype occurred many times. The chain joins TRBV6-2 or TRBV6-3 to TRBJ2-3; no clear D gene. Trimming took 6 bases from V and 6 from J, leaving 13 bases between them. Germline V gene data show CDR1 as MNHEY and CDR2 as SVGEGT. The CDR3 runs 13 residues. The CDR3: CASRDWSLDTQYF. The DNA for the CDR3 is TGTGCCAGCAGGGATTGGAGTTTGGATACGCAGTATTTT.

This clonotype appeared a few times. This rearrangement joins TRBV7-3 to TRBJ2-3; possibly TRBD2 for D (5 bases). Trimming removed 2 bases at V and 1 base at J, with 10 bases between. Germline CDR1 SGHTA, CDR2 FQGTGA. The CDR3 spans 15 residues. The CDR3 reads CASSLGGHRTDTQYF. As DNA, the CDR3 is TGTGCCAGCAGCTTAGGCGGGCACCGCACAGATACGCAGTATTTT.